These 4 T cell receptor beta chains originate from one sample sequenced in a study. A single record per CDR3 protein comes from TCRdb applying MiXCR to the 5' RACE reads. The table has tens of thousands of distinct CDR3 sequences, approximately 26% seen once. Treg sorting used a CD4+CD25+CD127-/low gate. The sample comprised tumor-infiltrating Tregs sorted from the breast tumor. Receptor source: a female donor with breast cancer.

V and J are TRBV12-3 or TRBV12-4 and TRBJ1-2, with a possible D match to TRBD1 (5 bases). V was trimmed by 6 bases and J by 8 bases, leaving 16 bases between them. This CDR3 is built from 13 residues. CDR3 residues: CASSPQGSRGYTF. The CDR3 coding sequence is TGTGCCAGCAGCCCCCAGGGTTCGAGGGGCTACACCTTC.

A few counts support this clonotype. The genes are TRBV12-3 or TRBV12-4 and TRBJ1-5; D gene unclear. The CDR3 is 15 amino acids. The germline V and J ends were trimmed by 0 bases and 4 bases, with 10 bases remaining between them. The CDR3 reads CASSLAGPTNQPQHF. In DNA form, the CDR3 reads TGTGCCAGCAGTTTAGCCGGGCCAACAAATCAGCCCCAGCATTTT.

To note about this clonotype: At one of its ends the junction is not consistent with the germline gene, which may arise from a read error. The chain uses TRBV7-7 and TRBJ2-2, with TRBD1 matching 7 bases. Looked up from germline, CDR1 is SSHAT and CDR2 is FNYEAQ (reference sequence). CDR3 length: 14 amino acids. As DNA, the CDR3 is TGTGCTAGCAGCCGGGGACAGCACACCGGGGAGCTGTTTTTT. Amino acid sequence: CASSRGQHTGELFF. The full variable domain, rest sourced from reference TRBV7-7 and TRBJ2-2, is GAGVSQSPRYKVTKRGQDVTLRCDPISSHATLYWYQQALGQGPEFLTYFNYEAQPDKSGLPSDRFSAERPEGSISTLTIQRTEQRDSAMYRCASSRGQHTGELFFGEGSRLTVL.

By sample share, this clonotype is medium-sized (0.01 to 0.1%). The chain recombines TRBV5-1 with TRBJ1-1, with D tentatively TRBD1 (5 bases). This CDR3 is 14 amino acids long. V lost 3 bases to trimming and J lost 8 bases, with 17 bases between them. Germline V gene lookup returns CDR1 SGHRS and CDR2 YFSETQ. This chain's CDR3 is CASSSPSGGSEAFF. The CDR3 DNA is TGCGCCAGCAGCTCCCCCTCGGGGGGTAGCGAAGCTTTCTTT.